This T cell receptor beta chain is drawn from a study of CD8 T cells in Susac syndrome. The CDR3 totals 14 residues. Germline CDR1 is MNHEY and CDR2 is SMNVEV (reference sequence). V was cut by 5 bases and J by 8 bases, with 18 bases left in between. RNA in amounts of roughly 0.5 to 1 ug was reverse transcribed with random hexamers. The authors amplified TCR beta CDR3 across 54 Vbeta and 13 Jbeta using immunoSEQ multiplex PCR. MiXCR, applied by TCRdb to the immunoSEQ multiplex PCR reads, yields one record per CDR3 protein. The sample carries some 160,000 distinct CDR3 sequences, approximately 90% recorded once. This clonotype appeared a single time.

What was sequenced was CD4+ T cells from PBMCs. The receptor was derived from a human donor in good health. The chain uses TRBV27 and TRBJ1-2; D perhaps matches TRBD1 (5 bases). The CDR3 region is CASSPLSGREGYTF. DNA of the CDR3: TGTGCCAGCAGTCCTCTCTCGGGCAGGGAGGGCTACACCTTC.